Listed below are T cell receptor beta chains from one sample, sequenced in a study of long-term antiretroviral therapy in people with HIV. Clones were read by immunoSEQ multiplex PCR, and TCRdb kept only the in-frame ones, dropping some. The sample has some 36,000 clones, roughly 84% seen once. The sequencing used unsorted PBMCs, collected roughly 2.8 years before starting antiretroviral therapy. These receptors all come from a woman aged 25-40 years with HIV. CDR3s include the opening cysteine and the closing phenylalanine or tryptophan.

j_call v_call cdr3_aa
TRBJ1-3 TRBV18 CASSPPRGTPGTIYF
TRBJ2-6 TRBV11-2 CASSSHTLPGANVLTF
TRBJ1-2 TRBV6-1 CASSRDRVSHRDYTF
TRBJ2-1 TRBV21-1 CASSKCGVNNEQFF
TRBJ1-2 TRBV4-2 CASSQDGGAPGYTF
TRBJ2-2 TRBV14 CASSQDLIGELFF
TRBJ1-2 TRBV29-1 CSVEDGWGLSRGYTF
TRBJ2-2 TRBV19 CASSGTGTGSVGELFF
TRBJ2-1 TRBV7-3 CASSLGQPFFHNEQFF
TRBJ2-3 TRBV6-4 CASSATGRGTDTQYF
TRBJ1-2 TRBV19 CASSIDRGQGDGYTF
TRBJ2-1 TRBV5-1 CASSLGQGIDEQFF
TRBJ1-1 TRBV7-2 CASSLVRGYTEAFF
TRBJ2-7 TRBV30 CAWGTGTYEQYF
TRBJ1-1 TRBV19 CASSSRQGWNTEAFF
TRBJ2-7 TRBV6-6 CASTSAGGASEQYF
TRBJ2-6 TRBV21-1 CASSKTKQGACPSGANVLTF
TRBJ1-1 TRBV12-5 CASGLGTFAEAFF
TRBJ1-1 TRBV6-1 CASSESSLTEAFF
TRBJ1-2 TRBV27 CASSDGVRYGYTF
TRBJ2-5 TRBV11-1 CASSSVGLTETQYF
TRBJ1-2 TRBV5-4 CASSPGQHYGYTF
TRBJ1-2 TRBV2 CASSEADRGRVNYGYTF
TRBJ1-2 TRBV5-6 CASSLEARPYGYTF
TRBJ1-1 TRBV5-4 CASSLERYTEAFF
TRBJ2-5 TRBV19 CASSPESVGQETQYF
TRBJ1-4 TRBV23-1 CASSQSSRLFF
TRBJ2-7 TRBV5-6 CASSSPGLAASYEQYF
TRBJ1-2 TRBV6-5 CASTPGAHYGYTF
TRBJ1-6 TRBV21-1 CASPMEIRIWADSPLHF
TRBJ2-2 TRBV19 CASTRGGRGGELFF
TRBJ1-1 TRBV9 CASSVAEARGNTEAFF
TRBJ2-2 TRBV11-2 CASSPRRGQGNTGELFF
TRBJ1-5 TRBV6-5 CASSPRGDSNQPQHF
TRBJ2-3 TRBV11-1 CASSFNSLGTDTQYF
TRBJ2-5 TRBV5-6 CASSLGVTQETQYF
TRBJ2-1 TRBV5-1 CASSLMGTSGGTINNEQFF
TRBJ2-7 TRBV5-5 CASSLGANYEQYF
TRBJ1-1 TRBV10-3 CAASLGGKNTEAFF
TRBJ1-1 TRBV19 CASSMWRNTEAFF
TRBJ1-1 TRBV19 CASIGFVGTEAFF
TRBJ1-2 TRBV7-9 CASSPHYGYTF
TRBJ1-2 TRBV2 CASSDWPSYGYTF
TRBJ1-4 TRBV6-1 CASSVQPRATNEKLFF
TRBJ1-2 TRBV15 CATSRDPGNNGYTF
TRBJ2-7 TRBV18 CASSPRQGEFTDEQYF
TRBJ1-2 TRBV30 CAWSGLRTDNYGYTF
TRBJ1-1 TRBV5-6 CASSYRPSMNTEAFF
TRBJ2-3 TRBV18 CASSPSHGDTQYF
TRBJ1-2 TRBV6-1 CATAEIGYTF
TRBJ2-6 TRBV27 CASSWVRGVSGANVLTF
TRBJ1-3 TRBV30 CALEGRAGNTIYF
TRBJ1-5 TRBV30 CAWSVEGLGPQHF
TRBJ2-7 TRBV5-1 CASSLEIGSTYEQYF
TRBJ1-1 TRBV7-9 CASSGRSGSEAFF
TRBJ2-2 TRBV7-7 CASSPVHSSNTGELFF
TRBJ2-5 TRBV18 CASSPPGETQYF
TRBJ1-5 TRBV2 CASSDSRLSNQPQHF